This section outlines one T cell receptor (beta chain) sequence together with its context. Germline loops: CDR1 DFQATT, CDR2 SNEGSKA (reference sequence). V lost 5 bases and J 9 bases, leaving 11 bases between the germline ends. The CDR3 contains 11 residues. This sample was included in a study of type 1 regulatory T cells. TCRdb fed the reads into MiXCR, producing one record per CDR3 protein. The data show some 100,000 distinct CDR3 sequences, around 30% seen once. This chain connects TRBV20-1 to TRBJ1-5; D perhaps matches TRBD1 (5 bases). Input material: CD4+ T cells, either the whole sample or a sorted fraction (not recorded which). This clonotype was obtained from a human donor in good health. In nucleotides, the CDR3 is TGCAGTGCTCGGGGCTCGCGGCCCCAGCATTTT. Residues: CSARGSRPQHF.